This T cell receptor beta chain was captured by sequencing in a study of T cell repertoires in cytomegalovirus infection. TCRdb called the reads again in MiXCR, with one record for every CDR3 protein. Here the sample spans hundreds of thousands of distinct CDR3 sequences, around 11% being singletons. The study, taken as a whole, reports: Accumulated public TCR beta family frequency recognized individuals carrying CMV together with the relevant HLA. The response measured ex vivo was dominated by TCR beta clonotypes (HLA-C-restricted and CMV-specific).

The V and J ends lost 5 bases and 7 bases, in that order; junction bases with no gene match: 10. The CDR3 length is 14 residues. Germline V CDR1 and CDR2: MNHEY, SVGAGI. There are many counts of this clonotype. Its matching antigen is unknown. The TCR originated in a human donor in good health (CMV status not recorded). Some clones in this sample may be carry-over from other donors' samples. The sequenced sample consisted of PBMCs. This chain joins TRBV6-5 and TRBJ1-1; TRBD1 matches 7 bases. CDR3 amino acids: CASSRTGTASEAFF. In DNA form, the CDR3 reads TGTGCCAGCAGTCGCACCGGGACAGCGAGTGAAGCTTTCTTT.